This TCR beta chain was documented in a study of blood T cell repertoires in COVID-19. Original processing methods: How many nucleated cells were present was estimated from reference gene primer amplification. Profiling relied on immunoSEQ multiplex PCR, and the TCRdb table lists in-frame clones only, not all of them. Clone size and the V and J calls come from that table; the DNA yielded D and trimming. The sample lists some 99,000 clones, 86% occurring once. With 0 bases removed from V and 4 bases from J, the gap between germline ends came to 11 bases. CDR1 and CDR2 from the germline V gene are SGHRS and YFSETQ. This CDR3 comprises 15 residues.

The source material was peripheral blood. The V and J genes are TRBV5-1 and TRBJ2-1; tentative D call: TRBD1 (6 bases). The source of this sequence is a woman in her sixties or seventies in a cohort sampled during active or convalescent COVID-19. In nucleotides, the CDR3 is TGCGCCAGCAGCTTGGGGACAGTTGGTTACAATGAGCAGTTCTTC. As protein: CASSLGTVGYNEQFF.